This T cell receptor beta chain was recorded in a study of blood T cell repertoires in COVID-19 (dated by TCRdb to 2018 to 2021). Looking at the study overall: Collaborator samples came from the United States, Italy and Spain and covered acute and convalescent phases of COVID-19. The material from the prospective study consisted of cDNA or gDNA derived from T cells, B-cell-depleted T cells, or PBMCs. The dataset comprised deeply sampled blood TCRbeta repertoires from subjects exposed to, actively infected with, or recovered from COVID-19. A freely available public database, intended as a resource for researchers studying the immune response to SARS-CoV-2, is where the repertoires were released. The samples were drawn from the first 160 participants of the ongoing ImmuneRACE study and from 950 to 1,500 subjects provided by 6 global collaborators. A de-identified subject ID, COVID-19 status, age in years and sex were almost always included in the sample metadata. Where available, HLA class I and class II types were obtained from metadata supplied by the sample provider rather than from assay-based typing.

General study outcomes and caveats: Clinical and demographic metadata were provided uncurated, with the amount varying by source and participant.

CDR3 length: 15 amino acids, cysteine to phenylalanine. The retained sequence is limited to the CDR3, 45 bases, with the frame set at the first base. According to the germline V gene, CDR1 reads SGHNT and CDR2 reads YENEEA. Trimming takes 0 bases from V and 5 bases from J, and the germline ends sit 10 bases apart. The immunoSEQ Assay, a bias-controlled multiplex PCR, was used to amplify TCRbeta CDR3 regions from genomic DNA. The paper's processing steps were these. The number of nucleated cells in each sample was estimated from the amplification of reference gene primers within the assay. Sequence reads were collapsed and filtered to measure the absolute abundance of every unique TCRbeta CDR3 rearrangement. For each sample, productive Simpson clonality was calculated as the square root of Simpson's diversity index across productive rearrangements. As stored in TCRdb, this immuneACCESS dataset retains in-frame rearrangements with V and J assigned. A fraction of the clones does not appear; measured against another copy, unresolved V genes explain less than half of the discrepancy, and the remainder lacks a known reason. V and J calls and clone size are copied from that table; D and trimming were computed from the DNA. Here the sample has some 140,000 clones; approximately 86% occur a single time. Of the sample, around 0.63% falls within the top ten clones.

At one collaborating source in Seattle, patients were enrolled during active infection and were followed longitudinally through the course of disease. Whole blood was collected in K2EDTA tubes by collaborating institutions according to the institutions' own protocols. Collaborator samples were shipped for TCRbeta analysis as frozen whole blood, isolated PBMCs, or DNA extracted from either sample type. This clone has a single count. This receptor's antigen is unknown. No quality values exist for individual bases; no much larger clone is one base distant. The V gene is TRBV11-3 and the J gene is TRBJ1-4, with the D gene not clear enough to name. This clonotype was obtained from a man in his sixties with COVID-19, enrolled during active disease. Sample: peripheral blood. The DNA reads TGTGCCAGCAGCTTAGAGGCGCAGACAAATGAAAAACTGTTTTTT. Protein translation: CASSLEAQTNEKLFF.